This T cell receptor beta chain was found in a study of cytomegalovirus exposure and HLA in healthy donors. The table lists this clone with a few counts. Its antigen remains unidentified. CDR1 and CDR2 (germline): MDHEN, SYDVKM. Trimming removed 6 bases from V and 7 bases from J, with 13 bases in between. The CDR3 extends over 13 amino acids. Primers included in the PCR were 60 Vbeta and 13 Jbeta primers. Sequenced by immunoSEQ multiplex PCR; TCRdb stores in-frame clones only, minus some. The sample yields 150,000 to 200,000 clones, about two thirds seen once. Overall study results and limits: Later analysis suggested links between common viral pathogens and several top significant clusters. Among TCR beta chains, those listed as cytomegalovirus-associated numbered 164. A missense variant in DCLRE1C was later tied to TCR beta V- and J-gene trimming.

This sequence was found in a woman younger than 30 in good health and CMV-seropositive. Sequenced material: PBMCs. This chain links TRBV28 with TRBJ1-5, with D possibly matching TRBD1 (5 bases). The CDR3 sequence: CASRAQGGQPQHF. CDR3 nucleotide sequence: TGTGCCAGCAGAGCGCAGGGCGGCCAGCCCCAGCATTTT. Using reference TRBV28 and TRBJ1-5 for the parts outside the CDR3, the full variable domain is DVKVTQSSRYLVKRTGEKVFLECVQDMDHENMFWYRQDPGLGLRLIYFSYDVKMKEKGDIPEGYSVSREKKERFSLILESASTNQTSMYLCASRAQGGQPQHFGDGTRLSIL.